The source of this T cell receptor beta chain is a study of cytomegalovirus exposure and HLA in healthy donors. Findings of the study overall: In a later analysis, at a false discovery rate of 0.05, some 17,000 TCR beta sequences were associated with HLA alleles.

For this clone: Antigen specificity is unknown.

The germline V gene has CDR1 LNHDA and CDR2 SQIVND (reference sequence). The CDR3 consists of 13 residues. V shed 8 bases, J shed 5 bases, and the junction held 4 bases outside the gene matches. Primers included in the PCR were 60 Vbeta and 13 Jbeta primers. Here immunoSEQ multiplex PCR was the method, and the copy in TCRdb shows in-frame clones only, minus some. The table shows some 160,000 clones, with around three quarters occurring only once. The origin of this receptor is a man aged 35-49 years in good health and CMV-seronegative. V usage is TRBV19 and J usage is TRBJ1-4; the match to TRBD1 covers 8 bases. Sequenced: PBMCs. CDR3 loop: CASCDRGNEKLFF. The DNA for the CDR3 is TGTGCCAGTTGCGACAGGGGAAATGAAAAACTGTTTTTT.